The subject of this entry is one T cell receptor (beta chain). The data are from a study of T cell changes during pregnancy in multiple sclerosis. Here immunoSEQ multiplex PCR was the method, and the copy in TCRdb shows in-frame clones only, minus some. The sample yields tens of thousands of clones, approximately 90% seen once. The CDR3 is 16 residues long. The V gene's germline CDR1 is SEHNR and CDR2 FQNEAQ (reference sequence). V lost 2 bases and J lost 4; bases outside the gene matches: 11. This chain connects TRBV7-9 to TRBJ2-7; 7 nucleotides match TRBD1. The source is a female donor in good health, enrolled as a control in a pregnancy study. Sequencing used peripheral blood, obtained after pregnancy. The CDR3 region is CASSLTPGQIFYEQYF. The CDR3 region has the DNA TGTGCCAGCAGCTTAACCCCGGGACAGATCTTTTACGAGCAGTACTTC.